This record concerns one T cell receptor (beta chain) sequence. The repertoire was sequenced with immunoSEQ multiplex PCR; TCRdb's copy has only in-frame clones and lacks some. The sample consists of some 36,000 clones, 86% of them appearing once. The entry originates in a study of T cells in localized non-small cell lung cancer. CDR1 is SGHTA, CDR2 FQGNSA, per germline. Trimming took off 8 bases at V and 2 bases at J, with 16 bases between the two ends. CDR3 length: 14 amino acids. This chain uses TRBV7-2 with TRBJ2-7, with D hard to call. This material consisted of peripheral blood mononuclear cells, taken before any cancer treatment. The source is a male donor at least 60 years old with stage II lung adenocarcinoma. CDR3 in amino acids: CASGPGLRAYEQYF. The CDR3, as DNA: TGTGCCAGCGGACCCGGTCTTCGAGCCTACGAGCAGTACTTC.